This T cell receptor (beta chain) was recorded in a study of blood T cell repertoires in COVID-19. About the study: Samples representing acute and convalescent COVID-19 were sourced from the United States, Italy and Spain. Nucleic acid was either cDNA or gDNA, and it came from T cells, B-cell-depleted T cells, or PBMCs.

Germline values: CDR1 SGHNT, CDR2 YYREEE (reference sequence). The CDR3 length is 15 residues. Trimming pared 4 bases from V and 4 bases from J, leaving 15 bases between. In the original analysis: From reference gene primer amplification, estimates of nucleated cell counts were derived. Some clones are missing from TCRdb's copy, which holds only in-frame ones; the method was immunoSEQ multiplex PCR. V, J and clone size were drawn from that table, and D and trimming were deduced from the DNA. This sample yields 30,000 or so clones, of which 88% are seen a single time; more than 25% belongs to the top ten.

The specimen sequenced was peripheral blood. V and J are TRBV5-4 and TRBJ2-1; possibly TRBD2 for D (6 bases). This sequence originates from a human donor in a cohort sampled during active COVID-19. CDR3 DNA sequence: TGTGCCAGCAGCGAAAGCCGGGACTTTTACAATGAGCAGTTCTTC. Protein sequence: CASSESRDFYNEQFF.